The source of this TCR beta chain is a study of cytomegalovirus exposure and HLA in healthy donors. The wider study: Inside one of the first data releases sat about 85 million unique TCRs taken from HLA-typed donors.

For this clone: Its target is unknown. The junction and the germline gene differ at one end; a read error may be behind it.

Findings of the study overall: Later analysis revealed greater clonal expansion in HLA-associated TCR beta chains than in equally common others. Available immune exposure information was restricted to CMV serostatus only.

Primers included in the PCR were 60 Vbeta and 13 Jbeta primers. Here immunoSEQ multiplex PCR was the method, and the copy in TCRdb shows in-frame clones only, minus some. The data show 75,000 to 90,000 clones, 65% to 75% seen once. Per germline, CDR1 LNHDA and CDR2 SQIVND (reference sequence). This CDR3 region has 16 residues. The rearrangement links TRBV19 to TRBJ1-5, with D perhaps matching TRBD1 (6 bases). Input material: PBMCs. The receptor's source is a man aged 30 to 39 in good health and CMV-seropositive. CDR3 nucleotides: TGTGCCAGTAGTATAGATCTGAGGGGGGGCAATCAGCCCCAGAATTTT. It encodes CASSIDLRGGNQPQNF. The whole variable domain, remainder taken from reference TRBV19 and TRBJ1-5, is DGGITQSPKYLFRKEGQNVTLSCEQNLNHDAMYWYRQDPGQGLRLIYYSQIVNDFQKGDIAEGYSVSREKKESFPLTVTSAQKNPTAFYLCASSIDLRGGNQPQNFGDGTRLSIL.